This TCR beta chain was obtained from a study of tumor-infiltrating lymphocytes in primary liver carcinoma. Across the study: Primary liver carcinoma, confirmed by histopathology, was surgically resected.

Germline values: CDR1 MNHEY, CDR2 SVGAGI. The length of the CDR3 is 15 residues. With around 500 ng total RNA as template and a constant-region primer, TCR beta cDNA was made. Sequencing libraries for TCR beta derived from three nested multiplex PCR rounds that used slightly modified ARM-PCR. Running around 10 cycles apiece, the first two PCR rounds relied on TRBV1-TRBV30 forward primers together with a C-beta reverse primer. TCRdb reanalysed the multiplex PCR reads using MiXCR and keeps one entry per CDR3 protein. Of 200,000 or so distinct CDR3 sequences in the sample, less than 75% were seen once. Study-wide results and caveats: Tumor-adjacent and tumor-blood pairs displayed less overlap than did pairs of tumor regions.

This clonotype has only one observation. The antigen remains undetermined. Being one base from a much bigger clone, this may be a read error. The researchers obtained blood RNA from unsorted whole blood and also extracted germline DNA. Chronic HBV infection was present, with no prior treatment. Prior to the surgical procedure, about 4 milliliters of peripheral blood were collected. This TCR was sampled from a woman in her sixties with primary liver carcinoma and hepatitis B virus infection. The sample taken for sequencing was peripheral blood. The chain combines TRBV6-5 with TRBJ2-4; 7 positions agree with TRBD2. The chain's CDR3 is CASSTRGVAKNIQHF. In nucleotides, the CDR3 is TGTGCCAGCAGCACTCGGGGGGTAGCCAAAAACATTCAGCACTTC.